This T cell receptor (beta chain) was obtained from a study of T cell repertoires in cytomegalovirus infection. At the level of the study: Shared public TCR beta signatures pointed to both CMV infection and a matching HLA type.

TCRdb redid the calling of the reads with MiXCR, one entry per CDR3 protein. This table has about 770,000 distinct CDR3 sequences, roughly 29% appearing once. This CDR3 spans 14 amino acids. CDR1 is MNHEY, CDR2 SMNVEV, per germline (reference sequence). V was pared by 7 bases and J by 5 bases, with 18 bases between. This clonotype has only a few counts. Its antigen is as yet unknown. Study-wide results and limits: Cumulative public TCR beta family frequency identified carriers of CMV plus the relevant HLA. Dominating the ex vivo response were TCR beta clonotypes that were CMV-specific and HLA-C-restricted.

The chain couples TRBV27 to TRBJ2-7; D ambiguous. The specimen was cultured CD8+ T cells from PBMCs, collected from culture after CMV antigen stimulation. The receptor comes from a human donor in good health (CMV status not recorded). Some clones in this sample may be carry-over from other donors' samples. The CDR3 region has the DNA TGTGCCAGCATCTCTTCCCGGGCTCCGGACGAGCAGTACTTC. This codes for CASISSRAPDEQYF.